This TCR beta chain was profiled in a study of shared clonotypes between healthy human individuals. Study-level background: There were three CD4 naive, three CD4 memory, two CD8 naive and one CD8 memory plates per donor.

As concerns this clone: Its antigen remains unknown.

The germline V gene encodes CDR1 SGHVS and CDR2 FQNEAQ. V gave up 3 bases and J gave up 3 bases, with 11 bases separating them. This CDR3 spans 14 amino acids. Study processing details: Quality scores were absent from the junction-only immunoSEQ sequences, so filtering differed. TCRdb's table, derived via immunoSEQ multiplex PCR, lists solely in-frame clones and lacks some. V, J and clone size are those of that table, while D and trimming were read from the DNA. This sample carries about 690,000 clones, about 90% of them seen once, and the ten largest clones take about 34%. Study-level points and caveats: Compared with memory subsets, naive subsets generally had larger estimated richness. Relative to their counterparts shared across all four donors, non-shared clonotypes exhibited diminished generation probabilities.

This chain uses TRBV7-8 with TRBJ1-1; possible D gene TRBD1, 5 bases. This clonotype was obtained from a man between 18 and 29 years old in good health. Some clones in this sample may be carry-over from other donors' samples. Sequenced: memory CD8+ T cells from PBMCs. Indicated subset: CD45RO+ cells pooled with CCR7-negative TemRA cells. The CDR3 DNA reads as TGTGCCAGCAGCTTCCCGGGACGGTACACTGAAGCTTTCTTT. Its protein product is CASSFPGRYTEAFF.